This record covers a single T cell receptor (beta chain). The data were obtained in a study of blood T cell repertoires in COVID-19. As for the study in general: There were acute and convalescent COVID-19 samples, and they came from the United States, Italy and Spain. From T cells, B-cell-depleted T cells, or PBMCs came the material, which was cDNA or gDNA.

Trimming stripped 6 bases from V and 4 bases from J, with 12 bases between. Germline V gene sequence: CDR1 KGHDR, CDR2 SFDVKD. The CDR3 length is 14 residues. Under the authors' procedure: The assay estimated nucleated cells by amplifying reference gene primers. Assay: immunoSEQ multiplex PCR; the TCRdb copy retains only in-frame clones and omits some. The V and J calls and clone size come from that table; D and trimming were worked out from the DNA. The sample has fewer than 200,000 clones, 88% seen once. This TCR derives from a man between 60 and 75 years old with acute or convalescent COVID-19. J is TRBJ1-3 and V is TRBV24-1; a possible D gene is TRBD1 (5 bases). Source material: peripheral blood. This CDR3 is CATSTGTAGNTIYF. CDR3 nucleotides: TGTGCCACCAGTACCGGGACTGCAGGAAACACCATATATTTT.